This T cell receptor beta chain is from a study of blood T cell repertoires in COVID-19. Germline V gene data show CDR1 as MNHNY and CDR2 as SVGAGI (reference sequence). Trimming shortened V by 5 bases and J by 2 bases, and 25 bases separated the two germline ends. The CDR3 runs to 18 residues. Sequencing was performed with immunoSEQ multiplex PCR; in TCRdb, only in-frame clones are kept and a portion is missing. This sample has 270,000 or so clones, with 65% to 85% found just once. This TCR derives from a human donor with COVID-19, enrolled during active disease. The donor label of this sample is uncertain. Sequences were obtained from peripheral blood. The rearrangement joins TRBV6-6 to TRBJ2-7, with a tentative D call TRBD1 (7 bases). The CDR3 DNA sequence: TGTGCCAGCAGTCCTCTACCAGGAGGGGGGACAGCCACCTACGAGCAGTACTTC. Protein product: CASSPLPGGGTATYEQYF.